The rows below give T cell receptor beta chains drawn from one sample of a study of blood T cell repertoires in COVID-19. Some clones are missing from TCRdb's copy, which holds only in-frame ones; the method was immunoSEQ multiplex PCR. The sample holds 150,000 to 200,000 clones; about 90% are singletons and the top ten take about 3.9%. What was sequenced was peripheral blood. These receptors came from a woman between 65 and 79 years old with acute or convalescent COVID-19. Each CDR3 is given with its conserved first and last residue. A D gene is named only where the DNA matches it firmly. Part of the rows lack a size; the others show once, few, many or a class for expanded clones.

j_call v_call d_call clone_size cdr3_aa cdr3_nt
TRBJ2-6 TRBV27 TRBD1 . CASSSGTGGSGANVLTF TGTGCCAGCAGTTCCGGGACAGGGGGGTCTGGGGCCAACGTCCTGACTTTC
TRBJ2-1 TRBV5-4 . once CASSWGAASSYNEQFF TGTGCCAGCAGCTGGGGAGCGGCTAGCTCCTACAATGAGCAGTTCTTC
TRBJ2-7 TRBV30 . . CAWSVDRYEQYF TGTGCCTGGAGTGTGGACAGATACGAGCAGTACTTC
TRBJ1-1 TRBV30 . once CAWNLATLNTEAFF TGTGCCTGGAATCTCGCGACACTGAACACTGAAGCTTTCTTT
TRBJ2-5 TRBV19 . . CASSIAGVLETQYF TGTGCCAGTAGTATAGCGGGAGTGTTGGAGACCCAGTACTTC
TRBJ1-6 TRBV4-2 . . CASSQDRFRATLHF TGTGCCAGCAGCCAAGATCGATTCAGAGCGACCCTCCACTTT
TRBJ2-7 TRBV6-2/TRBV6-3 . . CASSYRLSMISYEQYF TGTGCCAGCAGTTATCGACTCTCGATGATATCCTACGAGCAGTACTTC
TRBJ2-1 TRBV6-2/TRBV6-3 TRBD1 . CASSSSDRAEFF TGTGCCAGCAGTTCGTCGGACAGGGCTGAGTTCTTC
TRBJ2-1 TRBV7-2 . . CASSLTSVYFEQFF TGTGCCAGCAGCTTAACCTCGGTCTACTTTGAGCAGTTCTTC
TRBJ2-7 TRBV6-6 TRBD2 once CASSYWTSGRSYEQYF TGTGCCAGCAGTTACTGGACTAGCGGGAGGTCCTACGAGCAGTACTTC
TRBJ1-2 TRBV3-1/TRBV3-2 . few CASSQVEASRGYTF TGTGCCAGCAGCCAAGTAGAAGCTAGCCGGGGCTACACCTTC
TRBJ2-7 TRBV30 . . CAWSQDRGPGGAYEQYF TGTGCCTGGAGTCAAGACAGAGGACCCGGGGGAGCCTACGAGCAGTACTTC
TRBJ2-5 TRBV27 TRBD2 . CASSPGGTQETQYF TGTGCCAGCAGTCCCGGGGGGACCCAAGAGACCCAGTACTTC
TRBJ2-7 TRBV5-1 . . CASGAGTATYEQYF TGCGCCAGCGGCGCCGGGACTGCCACCTACGAGCAGTACTTC
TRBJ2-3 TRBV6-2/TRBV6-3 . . CASSQTSDTQYF TGTGCCAGCAGCCAAACATCAGATACGCAGTATTTT
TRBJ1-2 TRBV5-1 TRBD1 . CASSVEPQGGNYGYTF TGCGCCAGCAGCGTGGAGCCACAGGGGGGTAACTATGGCTACACCTTC
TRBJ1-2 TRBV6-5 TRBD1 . CASSYTGGSDYGYTF TGTGCCAGCAGTTACACAGGGGGCTCGGACTATGGCTACACCTTC
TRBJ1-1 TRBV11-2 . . CASSLVGGDPLMNTEAFF TGTGCCAGCAGCTTAGTCGGGGGGGACCCCCTGATGAACACTGAAGCTTTCTTT
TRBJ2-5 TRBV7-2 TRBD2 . CASSWLVRGAGGEETQYF TGTGCCAGCAGCTGGTTGGTTCGTGGGGCGGGAGGTGAAGAGACCCAGTACTTC
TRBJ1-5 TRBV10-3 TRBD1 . CASRGTGGNQPQHF TGTGCCAGCCGAGGGACAGGGGGCAATCAGCCCCAGCATTTT
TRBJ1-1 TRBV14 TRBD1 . CASSPKGAKAFF TGTGCCAGCAGCCCTAAGGGGGCTAAAGCTTTCTTT
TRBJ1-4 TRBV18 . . CASSPPNRVNEKLFF TGTGCCAGCTCACCCCCGAACAGGGTTAATGAAAAACTGTTTTTT
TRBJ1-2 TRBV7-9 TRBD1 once CASSLSPQGVFGYTF TGTGCCAGCAGCTTGAGCCCGCAGGGGGTGTTTGGCTACACCTTC
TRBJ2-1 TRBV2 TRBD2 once CASIPEAGGGVGEQFF TGTGCCAGCATCCCCGAGGCGGGAGGAGGGGTTGGTGAGCAGTTCTTC
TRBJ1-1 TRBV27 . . CASSYGGRLNTEAFF TGTGCCAGCAGTTATGGGGGCAGACTGAACACTGAAGCTTTCTTT
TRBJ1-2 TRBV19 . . CASSMAGRVDYGYTF TGTGCCAGTAGTATGGCGGGGCGCGTCGACTATGGCTACACCTTC
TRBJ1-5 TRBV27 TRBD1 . CASSLVAGGSQPQHF TGTGCCAGCAGTTTAGTAGCAGGGGGCAGTCAGCCCCAGCATTTT
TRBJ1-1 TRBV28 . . CASSLTPIMNTEAFF TGTGCCAGCAGTTTGACACCTATCATGAACACTGAAGCTTTCTTT
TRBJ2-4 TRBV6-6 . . CASSPLQGSVAKNIQYF TGTGCCAGCAGTCCCCTACAGGGAAGTGTAGCCAAAAACATTCAGTACTTC
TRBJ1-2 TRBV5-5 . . CASSFLGSDGYTF TGTGCCAGCAGCTTTTTAGGGAGCGATGGCTACACCTTC
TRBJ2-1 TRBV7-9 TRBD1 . CASSSRTGVRNEQFF TGTGCCAGCAGCTCGAGGACAGGGGTAAGGAATGAGCAGTTCTTC
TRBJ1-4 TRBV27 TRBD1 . CASSPLGTATNEKLFF TGTGCCAGCAGTCCCCTCGGGACAGCAACTAATGAAAAACTGTTTTTT
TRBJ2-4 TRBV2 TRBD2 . CASSEGGGRLNIQYF TGTGCCAGCAGTGAAGGCGGGGGGCGGTTAAACATTCAGTACTTC
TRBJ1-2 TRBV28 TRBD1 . CASSYGQDYGYTF TGTGCCAGCAGTTACGGACAGGACTATGGCTACACCTTC
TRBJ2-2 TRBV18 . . CASSPDTAGELFF TGTGCCAGCTCACCGGACACGGCCGGGGAGCTGTTTTTT
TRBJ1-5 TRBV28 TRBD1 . CASRDRVQPQHF TGTGCCAGCAGAGACAGGGTTCAGCCCCAGCATTTT
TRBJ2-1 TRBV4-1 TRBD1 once CASSQGFGTGLNEQFF TGCGCCAGCAGCCAAGGTTTTGGGACAGGACTCAATGAGCAGTTCTTC
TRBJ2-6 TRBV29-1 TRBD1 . CSVEIRDSRFSGANVLTF TGCAGCGTTGAAATTCGGGACAGTCGTTTCTCTGGGGCCAACGTCCTGACTTTC
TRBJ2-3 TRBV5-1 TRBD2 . CASSLAYVAGGQDTQYF TGCGCCAGCAGCTTGGCCTACGTAGCGGGGGGGCAAGATACGCAGTATTTT
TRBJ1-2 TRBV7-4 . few CASSLAITGLTNYGYTF TGTGCCAGCAGCTTAGCAATTACAGGGCTCACTAACTATGGCTACACCTTC
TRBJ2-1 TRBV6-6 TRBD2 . CASSQRRAAGGLGNNEQFF TGTGCCAGCAGTCAACGGAGGGCAGCGGGAGGGCTAGGAAACAATGAGCAGTTCTTC
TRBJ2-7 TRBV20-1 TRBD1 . CSARDWDRQYF TGCAGTGCTAGAGATTGGGACAGGCAGTACTTC
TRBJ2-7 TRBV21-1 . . CASSKEIRDPAGGESYEQYF TGTGCCAGCAGCAAAGAGATCCGTGACCCCGCGGGCGGAGAGTCCTACGAGCAGTACTTC
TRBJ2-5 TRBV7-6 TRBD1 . CASSLAAAGGLGETQYF TGTGCCAGCAGCTTAGCCGCGGCAGGGGGCTTGGGAGAGACCCAGTACTTC
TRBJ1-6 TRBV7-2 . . CASTRTASYNSPLHF TGTGCCAGCACAAGGACAGCCTCCTATAATTCACCCCTCCACTTT
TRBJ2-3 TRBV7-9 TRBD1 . CASSLLRRTGPNTDTQYF TGTGCCAGCAGCTTACTCCGTCGGACAGGACCTAACACAGATACGCAGTATTTT
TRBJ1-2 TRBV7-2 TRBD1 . CASSPATPTGGYTF TGTGCCAGCAGCCCAGCCACCCCGACAGGGGGCTACACCTTC
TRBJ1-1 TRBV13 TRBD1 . CASSTRTGVGNTEAFF TGTGCCAGCAGCACTCGGACAGGGGTAGGGAACACTGAAGCTTTCTTT
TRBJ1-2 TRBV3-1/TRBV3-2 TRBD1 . CASSQERQGVGYTF TGTGCCAGCAGCCAAGAACGACAGGGTGTTGGCTACACCTTC
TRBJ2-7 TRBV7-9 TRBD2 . CASSSGLATYYEQYF TGTGCCAGCAGCTCGGGACTAGCGACGTACTACGAGCAGTACTTC
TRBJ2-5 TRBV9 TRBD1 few CASSLQGGEETQYF TGTGCCAGCAGCCTACAGGGGGGCGAAGAGACCCAGTACTTC
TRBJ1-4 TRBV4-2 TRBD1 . CASSQDPGGTNEKLFF TGTGCCAGCAGCCAAGATCCAGGGGGCACTAATGAAAAACTGTTTTTT
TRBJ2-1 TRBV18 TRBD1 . CASSPPTGTGGFDEQFF TGTGCCAGCTCACCACCGACCGGGACAGGGGGATTCGATGAGCAGTTCTTC
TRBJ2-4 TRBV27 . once CASSSRTEENIQYF TGTGCCAGCAGTAGCCGGACAGAAGAAAACATTCAGTACTTC
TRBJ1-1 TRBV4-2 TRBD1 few CASSQGTGRLYTEAFF TGTGCCAGCAGCCAGGGGACAGGGCGGTTGTACACTGAAGCTTTCTTT